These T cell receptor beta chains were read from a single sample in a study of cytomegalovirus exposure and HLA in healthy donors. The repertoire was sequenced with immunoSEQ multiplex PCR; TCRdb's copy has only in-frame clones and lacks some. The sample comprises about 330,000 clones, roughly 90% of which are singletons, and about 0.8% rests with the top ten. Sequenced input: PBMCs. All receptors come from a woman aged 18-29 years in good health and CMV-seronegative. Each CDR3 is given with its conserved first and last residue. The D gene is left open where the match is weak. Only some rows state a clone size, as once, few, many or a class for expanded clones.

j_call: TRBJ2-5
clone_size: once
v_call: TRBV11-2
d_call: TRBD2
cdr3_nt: TGTGCCAGCGGCGGGGGGCTTCAAGAGACCCAGTACTTC
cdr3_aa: CASGGGLQETQYF

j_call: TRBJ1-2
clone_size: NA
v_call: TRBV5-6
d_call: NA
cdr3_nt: TGTGCCAGCAGCCTCCCAGGGAAAAGCTATGGCTACACCTTC
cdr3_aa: CASSLPGKSYGYTF

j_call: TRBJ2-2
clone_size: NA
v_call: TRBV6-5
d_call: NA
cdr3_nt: TGTGCCAGCAGTTACTCGGCTTCAGGGGGGCCCGGGGAGCTGTTTTTT
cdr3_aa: CASSYSASGGPGELFF

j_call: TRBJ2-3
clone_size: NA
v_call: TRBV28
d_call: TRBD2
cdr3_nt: TGTGCCAGCACCGTCCCGGGACTAGCAGATACGCAGTATTTT
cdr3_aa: CASTVPGLADTQYF

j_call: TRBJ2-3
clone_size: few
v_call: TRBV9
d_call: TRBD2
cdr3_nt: TGTGCCAGCAGCGCTCCAACGGGAACTAGCGGGAGGGCGGAGGAAGGAGATACGCAGTATTTT
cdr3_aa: CASSAPTGTSGRAEEGDTQYF

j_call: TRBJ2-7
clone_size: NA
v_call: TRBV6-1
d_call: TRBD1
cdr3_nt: TGTGCCAGCAGTGGGAGGCAGGGGGCGGCGAACGAGCAGTACTTC
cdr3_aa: CASSGRQGAANEQYF

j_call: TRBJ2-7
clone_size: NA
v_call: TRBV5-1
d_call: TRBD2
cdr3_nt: TGCGCCAGCAGCTTGGGACTAGCGGAAATAGGGTACGAGCAGTACTTC
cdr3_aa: CASSLGLAEIGYEQYF

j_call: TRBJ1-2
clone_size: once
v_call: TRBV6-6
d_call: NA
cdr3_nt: TGTGCCAGCAGTTCGACAGAGAACTATGGCTACACCTTC
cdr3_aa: CASSSTENYGYTF

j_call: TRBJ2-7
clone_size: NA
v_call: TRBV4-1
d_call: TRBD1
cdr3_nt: TGCGCCAGCAGCCAAGTCACGGGACAGGGGGCTAACGAGCAGTACTTC
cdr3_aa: CASSQVTGQGANEQYF

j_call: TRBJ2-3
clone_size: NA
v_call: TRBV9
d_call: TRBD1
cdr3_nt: TGTGCCAGCAGCGTAGTTGGCGGACAGGGGGCAGATACGCAGTATTTT
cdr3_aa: CASSVVGGQGADTQYF

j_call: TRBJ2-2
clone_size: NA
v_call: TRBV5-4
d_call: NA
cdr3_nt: TGTGCCAGCAGCTTGCCAGGGGACGCCGGGGAGCTGTTTTTT
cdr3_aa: CASSLPGDAGELFF

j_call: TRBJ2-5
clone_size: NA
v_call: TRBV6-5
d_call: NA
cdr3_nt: TGTGCCAGCAGTTCTAGCGTACAAGAGACCCAGTACTTC
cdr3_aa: CASSSSVQETQYF

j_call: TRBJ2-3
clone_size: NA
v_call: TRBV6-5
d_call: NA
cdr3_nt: TGTGCCAGCAGACGCGAGCGGGGCACAGATACGCAGTATTTT
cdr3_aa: CASRRERGTDTQYF

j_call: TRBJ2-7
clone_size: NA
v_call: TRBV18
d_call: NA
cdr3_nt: TGTGCCAGCTCACCAAGGGAGACGGACCACGAGCAGTACTTC
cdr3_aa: CASSPRETDHEQYF

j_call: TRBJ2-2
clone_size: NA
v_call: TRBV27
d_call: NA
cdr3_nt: TGTGCCAGCAGTACGTGGGCTGGGGAGCTGTTTTTT
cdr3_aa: CASSTWAGELFF

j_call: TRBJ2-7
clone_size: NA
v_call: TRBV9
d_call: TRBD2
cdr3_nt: TGTGCCAGCAGCTCCCCGGGGGAGGGCGGGAAATACGAGCAGTACTTC
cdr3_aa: CASSSPGEGGKYEQYF

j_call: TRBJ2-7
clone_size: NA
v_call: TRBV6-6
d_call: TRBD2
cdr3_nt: TGTGCCAGCAGTCCAACTAGCGGGAGCTACGAGCAGTACTTC
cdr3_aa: CASSPTSGSYEQYF

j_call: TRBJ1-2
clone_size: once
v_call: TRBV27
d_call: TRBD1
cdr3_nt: TGTGCCACCCCCGGGACAGGGAGGAAGTCTAACTATGGCTACACCTTC
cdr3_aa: CATPGTGRKSNYGYTF

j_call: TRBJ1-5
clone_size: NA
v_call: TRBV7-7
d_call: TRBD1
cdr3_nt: TGTGCCAGCAGCCCTGGGACTCCCGACAGGGGCAATCAGCCCCAGCATTTT
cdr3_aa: CASSPGTPDRGNQPQHF

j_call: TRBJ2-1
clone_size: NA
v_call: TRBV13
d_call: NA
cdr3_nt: TGTGCCAGCAGCCGAGACAATGAGCAGTTCTTC
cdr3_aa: CASSRDNEQFF

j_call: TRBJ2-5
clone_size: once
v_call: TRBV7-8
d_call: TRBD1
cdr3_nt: TGTGCCAGCAGCTTAGAGTGGACAGGGCCGGAGACCCAGTACTTC
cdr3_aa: CASSLEWTGPETQYF

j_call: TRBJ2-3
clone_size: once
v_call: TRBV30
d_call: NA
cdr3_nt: TGTGCCTGGAGTAGAGGACTGAGCACAGATACGCAGTATTTT
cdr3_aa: CAWSRGLSTDTQYF

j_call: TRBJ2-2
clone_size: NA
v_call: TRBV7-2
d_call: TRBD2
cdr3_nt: TGTGCCAGCAGCTTAAATCTAGCGGGAGCCGGGGAGCTGTTTTTT
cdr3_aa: CASSLNLAGAGELFF

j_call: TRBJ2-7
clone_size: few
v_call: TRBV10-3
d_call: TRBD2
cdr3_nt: TGTGCCATAGGACTAGCGCCGTACGAGCAGTACTTC
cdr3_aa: CAIGLAPYEQYF

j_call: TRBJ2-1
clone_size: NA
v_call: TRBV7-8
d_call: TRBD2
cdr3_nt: TGTGCCAGCAGCTACCAGGGACTAGCGGATTACAATGAGCAGTTCTTC
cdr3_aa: CASSYQGLADYNEQFF

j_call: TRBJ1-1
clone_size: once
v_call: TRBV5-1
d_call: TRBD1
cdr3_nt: TGCGCCAGCAGCCAAGACAGGGGGAACACTGAAGCTTTCTTT
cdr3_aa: CASSQDRGNTEAFF

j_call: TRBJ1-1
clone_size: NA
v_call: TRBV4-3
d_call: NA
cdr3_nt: TGCGCCAGCAGCCAATTCCAGAACACTGAAGCTTTCTTT
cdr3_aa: CASSQFQNTEAFF

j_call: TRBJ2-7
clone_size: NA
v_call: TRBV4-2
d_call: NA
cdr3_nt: TGTGCCAGCAGCCAAGAGGATAGGAGCGCCGAGGGTGGCTACGAGCAGTACTTC
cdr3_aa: CASSQEDRSAEGGYEQYF

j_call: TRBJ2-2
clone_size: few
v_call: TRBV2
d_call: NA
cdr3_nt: TGTGCCAGCAGTGAATACAGACAAACGAACACCGGGGAGCTGTTTTTT
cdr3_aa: CASSEYRQTNTGELFF

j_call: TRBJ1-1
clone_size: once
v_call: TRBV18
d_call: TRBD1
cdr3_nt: TGTGCCAGCTCACCAAGGGACAGACCCTCGAACACTGAAGCTTTCTTT
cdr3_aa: CASSPRDRPSNTEAFF

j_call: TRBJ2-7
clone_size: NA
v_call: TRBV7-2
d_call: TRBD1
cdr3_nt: TGTGCCAGCAGCTTTCTTGGGACAGGCTACGAGCAGTACTTC
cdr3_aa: CASSFLGTGYEQYF

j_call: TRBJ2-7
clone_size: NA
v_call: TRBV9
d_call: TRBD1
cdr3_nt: TGTGCCAGCAGCGCGTCGCCGGGACAGGGGGTCGAGCAGTACTTC
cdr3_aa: CASSASPGQGVEQYF

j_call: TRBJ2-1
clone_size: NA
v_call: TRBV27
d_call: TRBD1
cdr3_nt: TGTGCCAGCAGTTTAGAGGGACAGGGATACAATGAGCAGTTCTTC
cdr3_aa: CASSLEGQGYNEQFF

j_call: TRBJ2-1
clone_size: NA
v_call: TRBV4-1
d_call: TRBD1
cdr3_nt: TGCGCCAGCAGCCAAGATTTCGGGACAGGGGTTGAGCAGTTCTTC
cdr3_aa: CASSQDFGTGVEQFF

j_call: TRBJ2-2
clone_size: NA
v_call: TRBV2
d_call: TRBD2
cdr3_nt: TGTGCCAGCCGGAGGGGCGGGAGCACCGGGGAGCTGTTTTTT
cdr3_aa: CASRRGGSTGELFF

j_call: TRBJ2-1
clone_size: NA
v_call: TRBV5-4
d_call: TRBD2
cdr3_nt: TGTGCCGGAAGAATAGCGGGAACCGACAATGAGCAGTTCTTC
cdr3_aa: CAGRIAGTDNEQFF

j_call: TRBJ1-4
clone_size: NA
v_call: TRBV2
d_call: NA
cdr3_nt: TGTGCCAGCAGCGGAAGGGACAAGGGTAATGAAAAACTGTTTTTT
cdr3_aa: CASSGRDKGNEKLFF

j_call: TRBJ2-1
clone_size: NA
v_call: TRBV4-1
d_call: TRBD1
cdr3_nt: TGCGCCAGCAGCCAAGGCCTCGGACAGGGGGTCTATACTGAGCAGTTCTTC
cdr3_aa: CASSQGLGQGVYTEQFF

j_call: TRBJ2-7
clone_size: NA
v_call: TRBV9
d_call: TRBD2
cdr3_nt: TGTGCCAGCAGCGTAGGGCTAGCGGGAGTGTGGGAGCAGTACTTC
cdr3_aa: CASSVGLAGVWEQYF

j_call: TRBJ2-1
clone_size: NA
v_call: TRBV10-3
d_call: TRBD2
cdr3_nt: TGTGCCATCAAAGGGACTAGCCCCAATGAGCAGTTCTTC
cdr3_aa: CAIKGTSPNEQFF

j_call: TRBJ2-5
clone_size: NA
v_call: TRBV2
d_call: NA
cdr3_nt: TGTGCCAGCAGGCAGGGGCCTCGGGGGACCCAGTACTTC
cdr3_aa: CASRQGPRGTQYF

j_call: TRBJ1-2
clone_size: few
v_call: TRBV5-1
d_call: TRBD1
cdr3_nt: TGCGCCAGCAGCAACGGACAGGGGGTTATTGGCTACACCTTC
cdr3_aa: CASSNGQGVIGYTF

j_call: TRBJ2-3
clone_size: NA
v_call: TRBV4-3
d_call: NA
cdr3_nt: TGCGCCAGCAGCCAAGATCTCGGGAGCACAGATACGCAGTATTTT
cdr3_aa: CASSQDLGSTDTQYF

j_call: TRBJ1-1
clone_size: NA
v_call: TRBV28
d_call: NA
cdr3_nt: TGTGCCAGCAGCCGGGTGTACACTGAAGCTTTCTTT
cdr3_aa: CASSRVYTEAFF

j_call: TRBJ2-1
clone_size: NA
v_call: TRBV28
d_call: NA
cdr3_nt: TGTGCCAGCAGTTTTTCAGAGGGCCCGGGTAATGAGCAGTTCTTC
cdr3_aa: CASSFSEGPGNEQFF

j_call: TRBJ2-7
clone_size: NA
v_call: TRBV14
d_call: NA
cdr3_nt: TGTGCCAGCAGCCAAGATACCGGGTACGACGAGCAGTACTTC
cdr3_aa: CASSQDTGYDEQYF

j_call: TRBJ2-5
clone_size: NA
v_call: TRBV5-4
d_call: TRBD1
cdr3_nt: TGTGCCAGCAGCTTGGGGGGGACAGAAGAGACCCAGTACTTC
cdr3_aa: CASSLGGTEETQYF

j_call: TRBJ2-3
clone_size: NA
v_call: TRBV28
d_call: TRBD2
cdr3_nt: TGTGCCAGCAGTTTAGCGGGAGGGCCGACAGATACGCAGTATTTT
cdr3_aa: CASSLAGGPTDTQYF

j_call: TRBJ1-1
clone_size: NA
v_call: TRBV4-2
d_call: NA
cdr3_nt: TGTGCCAGCAGCCAAGCTGAGCACAGTACAAACACTGAAGCTTTCTTT
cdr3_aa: CASSQAEHSTNTEAFF

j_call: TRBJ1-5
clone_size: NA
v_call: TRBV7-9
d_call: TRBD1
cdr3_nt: TGTGCCAGCAGCTTAGCGACGGGACAGGGGTTTGGTCAGCCCCAGCATTTT
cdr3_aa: CASSLATGQGFGQPQHF

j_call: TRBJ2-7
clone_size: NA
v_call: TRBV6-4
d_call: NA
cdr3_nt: TGTGCCAGCAGTGAAACCCCTCGGGACGAGCAGTACTTC
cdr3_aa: CASSETPRDEQYF

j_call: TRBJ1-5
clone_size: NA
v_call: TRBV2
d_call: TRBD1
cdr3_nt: TGTGCCAGCAGTGGGACAGGGGATCAGCCCCAGCATTTT
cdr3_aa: CASSGTGDQPQHF

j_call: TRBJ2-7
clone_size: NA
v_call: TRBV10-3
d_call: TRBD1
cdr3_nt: TGTGCCACCGGGACAGGGCTGCACGAGCAGTACTTC
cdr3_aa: CATGTGLHEQYF

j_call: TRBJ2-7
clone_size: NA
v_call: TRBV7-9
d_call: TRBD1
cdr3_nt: TGTGCCTCCAATGCAGGGGGTTTCTACGAGCAGTACTTC
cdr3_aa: CASNAGGFYEQYF

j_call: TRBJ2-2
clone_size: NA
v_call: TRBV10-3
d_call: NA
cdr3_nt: TGTGCCATCAGGGTTGCAGGGTGGGCCGGGGAGCTGTTTTTT
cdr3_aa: CAIRVAGWAGELFF

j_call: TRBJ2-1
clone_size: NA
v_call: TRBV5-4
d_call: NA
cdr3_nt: TGTGCCAGCAGCTTAGGGACATCCTACAATGAGCAGTTCTTC
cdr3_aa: CASSLGTSYNEQFF

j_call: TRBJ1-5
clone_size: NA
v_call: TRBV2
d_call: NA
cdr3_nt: TGTGCCAGCAGTGGGTCGGATCAGCCCCAGCATTTT
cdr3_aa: CASSGSDQPQHF

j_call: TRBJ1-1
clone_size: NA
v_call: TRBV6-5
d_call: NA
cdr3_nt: TGTGCCAGCAGTTATTCACAGACCATGAACACTGAAGCTTTCTTT
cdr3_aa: CASSYSQTMNTEAFF

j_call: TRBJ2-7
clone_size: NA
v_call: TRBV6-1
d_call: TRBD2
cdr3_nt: TGTGCCAGCAGTGGATTAGCGGGCTCCTACGAGCAGTACTTC
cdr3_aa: CASSGLAGSYEQYF

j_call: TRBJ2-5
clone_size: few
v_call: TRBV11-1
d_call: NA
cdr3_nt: TGTGCCAGCAGCTTGGGGCCAGAGACCCAGTACTTC
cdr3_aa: CASSLGPETQYF